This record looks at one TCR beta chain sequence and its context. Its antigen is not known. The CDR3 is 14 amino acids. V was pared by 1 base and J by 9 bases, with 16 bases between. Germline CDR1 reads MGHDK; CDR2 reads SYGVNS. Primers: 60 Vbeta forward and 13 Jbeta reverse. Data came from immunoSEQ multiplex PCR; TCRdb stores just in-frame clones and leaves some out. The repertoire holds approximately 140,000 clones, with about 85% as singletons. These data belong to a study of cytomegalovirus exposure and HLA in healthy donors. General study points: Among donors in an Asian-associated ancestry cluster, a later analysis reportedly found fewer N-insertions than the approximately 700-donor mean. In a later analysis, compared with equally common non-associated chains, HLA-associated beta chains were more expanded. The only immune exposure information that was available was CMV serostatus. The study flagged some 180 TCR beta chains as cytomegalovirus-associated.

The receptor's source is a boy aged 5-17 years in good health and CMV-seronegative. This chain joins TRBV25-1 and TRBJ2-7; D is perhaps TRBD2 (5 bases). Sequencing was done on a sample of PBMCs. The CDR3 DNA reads TGTGCCAGCAGTGAATCGAGGGTGGCATCCGGGCAGTACTTC. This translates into CASSESRVASGQYF.